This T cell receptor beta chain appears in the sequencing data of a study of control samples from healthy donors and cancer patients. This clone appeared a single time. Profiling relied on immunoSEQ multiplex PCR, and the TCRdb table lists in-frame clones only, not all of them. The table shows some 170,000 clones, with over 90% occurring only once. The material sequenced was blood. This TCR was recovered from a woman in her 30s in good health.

CDR3 residues: CASSPRNSYNEQFF. The DNA for the CDR3 is TGTGCCAGCAGCCCCAGGAACTCCTACAATGAGCAGTTCTTC. The V call is TRBV28, the J call TRBJ2-1; unclear D gene. Trimming pared 6 bases from V and 0 bases from J, leaving 9 bases between. The CDR3 runs to 14 residues. CDR1 and CDR2 from the germline V gene are MDHEN and SYDVKM.